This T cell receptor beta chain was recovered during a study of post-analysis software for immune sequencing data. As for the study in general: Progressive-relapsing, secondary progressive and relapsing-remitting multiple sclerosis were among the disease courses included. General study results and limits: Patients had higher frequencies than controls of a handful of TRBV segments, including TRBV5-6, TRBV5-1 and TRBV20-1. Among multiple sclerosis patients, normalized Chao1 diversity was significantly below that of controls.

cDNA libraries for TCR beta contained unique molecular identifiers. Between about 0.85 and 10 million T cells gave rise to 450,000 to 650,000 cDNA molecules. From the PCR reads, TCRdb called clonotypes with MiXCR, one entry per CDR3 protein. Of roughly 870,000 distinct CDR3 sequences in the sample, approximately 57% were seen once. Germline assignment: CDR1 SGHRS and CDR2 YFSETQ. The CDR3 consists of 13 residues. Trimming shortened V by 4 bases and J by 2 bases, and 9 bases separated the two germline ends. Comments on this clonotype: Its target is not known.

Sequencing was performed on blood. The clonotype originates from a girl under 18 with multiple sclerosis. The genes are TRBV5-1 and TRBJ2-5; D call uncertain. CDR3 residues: CASSVRNQETQYF. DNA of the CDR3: TGCGCCAGCAGCGTGAGAAATCAAGAGACCCAGTACTTC.